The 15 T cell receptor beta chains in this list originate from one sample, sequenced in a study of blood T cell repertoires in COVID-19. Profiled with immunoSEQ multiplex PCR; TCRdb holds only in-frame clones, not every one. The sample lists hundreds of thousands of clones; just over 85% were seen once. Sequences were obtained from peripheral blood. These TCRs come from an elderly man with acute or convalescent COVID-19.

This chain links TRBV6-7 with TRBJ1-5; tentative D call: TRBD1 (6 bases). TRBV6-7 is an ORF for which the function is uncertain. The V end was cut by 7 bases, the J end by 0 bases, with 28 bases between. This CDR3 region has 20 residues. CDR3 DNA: TGTGCCAGCACAGAATTCGTGGTCAGGGGCAACCAATATAGCAATCAGCCCCAGCATTTT. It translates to CASTEFVVRGNQYSNQPQHF.

The chain's CDR3 is CASSFQESYEQFF. The CDR3 region has the DNA TGTGCCAGCAGTTTCCAAGAGTCCTATGAGCAGTTCTTC. V usage is TRBV6-6 and J usage is TRBJ2-1; no clear D. Trimming took off 4 bases at V and 8 bases at J, with 12 bases between the two ends. Germline V gene data show CDR1 as MNHNY and CDR2 as SVGAGI (reference sequence). The CDR3 is 13 residues long.

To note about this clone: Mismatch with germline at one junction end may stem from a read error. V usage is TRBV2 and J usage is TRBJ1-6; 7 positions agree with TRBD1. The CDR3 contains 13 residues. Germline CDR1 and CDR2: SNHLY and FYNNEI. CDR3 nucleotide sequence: TGTGCCAGCAGAGAAGGGGGCCTTTCACCCCTCCACTTT. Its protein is CASREGGLSPLHF.

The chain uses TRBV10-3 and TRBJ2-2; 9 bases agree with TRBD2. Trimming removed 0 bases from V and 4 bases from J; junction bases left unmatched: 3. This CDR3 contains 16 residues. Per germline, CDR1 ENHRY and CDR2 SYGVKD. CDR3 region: CAISESAGGSTGELFF. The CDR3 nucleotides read TGTGCCATCAGTGAGTCTGCGGGAGGGTCCACCGGGGAGCTGTTTTTT.

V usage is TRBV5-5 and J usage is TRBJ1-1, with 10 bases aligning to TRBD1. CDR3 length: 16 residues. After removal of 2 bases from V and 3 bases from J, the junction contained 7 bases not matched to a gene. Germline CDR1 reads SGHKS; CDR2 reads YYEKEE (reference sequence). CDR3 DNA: TGTGCCAGCAGCTTCCAGGGACAGGGGAGGTACACTGAAGCTTTCTTT. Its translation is CASSFQGQGRYTEAFF. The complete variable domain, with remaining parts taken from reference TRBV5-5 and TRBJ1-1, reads DAGVTQSPTHLIKTRGQQVTLRCSPISGHKSVSWYQQVLGQGPQFIFQYYEKEERGRGNFPDRFSARQFPNYSSELNVNALLLGDSALYLCASSFQGQGRYTEAFFGQGTRLTVV.

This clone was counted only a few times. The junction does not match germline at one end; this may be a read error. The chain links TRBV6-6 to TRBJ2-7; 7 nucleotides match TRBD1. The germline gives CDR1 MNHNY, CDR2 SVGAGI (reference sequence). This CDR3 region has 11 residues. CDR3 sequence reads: CASSVRDSPVF. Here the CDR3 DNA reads TGTGCCAGCAGTGTTAGGGACAGTCCCGTGTTC.

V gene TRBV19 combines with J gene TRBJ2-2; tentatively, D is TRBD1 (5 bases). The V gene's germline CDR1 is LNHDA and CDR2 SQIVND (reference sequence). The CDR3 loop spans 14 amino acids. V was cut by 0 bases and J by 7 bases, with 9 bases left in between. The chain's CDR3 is CASSIDRADGELFF. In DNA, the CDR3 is TGTGCCAGTAGTATAGACAGGGCGGACGGGGAGCTGTTTTTT.

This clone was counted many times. The CDR3 region has the DNA TGTGCCAGCTGGGGGGTGGAGCGGGGGCGTATGAACACTGAAGCTTTCTTT. Amino acid sequence: CASWGVERGRMNTEAFF. This chain uses TRBV7-9 with TRBJ1-1, with D maybe TRBD1 (6 bases). In germline, CDR1 is SEHNR, CDR2 FQNEAQ (reference sequence). V was pared by 8 bases and J by 0 bases, with 22 bases between. CDR3 length equals 17 residues.

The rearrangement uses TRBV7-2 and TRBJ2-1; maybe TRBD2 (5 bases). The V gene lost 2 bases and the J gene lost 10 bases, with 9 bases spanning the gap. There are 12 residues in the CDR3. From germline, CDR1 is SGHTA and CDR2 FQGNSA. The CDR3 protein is CASSLPTKEQFF. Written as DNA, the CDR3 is TGTGCCAGCAGCTTACCGACTAAAGAGCAGTTCTTC.

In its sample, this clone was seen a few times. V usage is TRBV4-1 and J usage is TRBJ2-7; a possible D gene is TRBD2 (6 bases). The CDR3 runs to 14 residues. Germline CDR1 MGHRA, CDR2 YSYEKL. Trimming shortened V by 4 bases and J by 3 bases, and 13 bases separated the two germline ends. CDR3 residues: CASSRGPGLYEQYF. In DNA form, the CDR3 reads TGCGCCAGCAGCCGCGGACCGGGACTCTACGAGCAGTACTTC.

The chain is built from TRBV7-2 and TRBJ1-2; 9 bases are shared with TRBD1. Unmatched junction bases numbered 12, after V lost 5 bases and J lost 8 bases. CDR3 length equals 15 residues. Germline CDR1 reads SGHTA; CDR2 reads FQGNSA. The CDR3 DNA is TGTGCCAGCAGCCTTGCGGTGGGACAGGGCCGAGGCTACACCTTC. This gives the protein CASSLAVGQGRGYTF.

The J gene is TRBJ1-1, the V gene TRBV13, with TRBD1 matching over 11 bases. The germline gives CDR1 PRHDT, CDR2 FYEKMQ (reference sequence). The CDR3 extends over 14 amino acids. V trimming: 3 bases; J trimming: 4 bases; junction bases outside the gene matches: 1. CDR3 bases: TGTGCCAGCAGCTTCGGGACAGGGGGCACTGAAGCTTTCTTT. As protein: CASSFGTGGTEAFF.

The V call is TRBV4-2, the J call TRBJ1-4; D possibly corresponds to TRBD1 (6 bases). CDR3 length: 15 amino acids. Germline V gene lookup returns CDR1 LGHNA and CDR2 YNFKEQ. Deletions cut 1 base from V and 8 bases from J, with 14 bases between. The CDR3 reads CASSQVGALGEKLFF. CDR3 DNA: TGTGCCAGCAGCCAAGTGGGGGCCCTCGGGGAAAAACTGTTTTTT.

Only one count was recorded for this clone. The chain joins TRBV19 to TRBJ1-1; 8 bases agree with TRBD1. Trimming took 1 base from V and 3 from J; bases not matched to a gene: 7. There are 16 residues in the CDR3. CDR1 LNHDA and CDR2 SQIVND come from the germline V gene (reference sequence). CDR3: CASSIVLPGGHTEAFF. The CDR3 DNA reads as TGTGCCAGTAGTATAGTCCTTCCAGGGGGCCACACTGAAGCTTTCTTT.

The DNA for the CDR3 is TGTGCCAGCAATATAGCGGGAGCAGGCTACAATGAGCAGTTCTTC. Its translation: CASNIAGAGYNEQFF. This chain joins TRBV28 and TRBJ2-1; 9 bases are a match to TRBD2. This CDR3 spans 15 amino acids. V shed 7 bases, J shed 3 bases, and the junction held 7 bases outside the gene matches. CDR1 MDHEN and CDR2 SYDVKM come from the germline V gene.